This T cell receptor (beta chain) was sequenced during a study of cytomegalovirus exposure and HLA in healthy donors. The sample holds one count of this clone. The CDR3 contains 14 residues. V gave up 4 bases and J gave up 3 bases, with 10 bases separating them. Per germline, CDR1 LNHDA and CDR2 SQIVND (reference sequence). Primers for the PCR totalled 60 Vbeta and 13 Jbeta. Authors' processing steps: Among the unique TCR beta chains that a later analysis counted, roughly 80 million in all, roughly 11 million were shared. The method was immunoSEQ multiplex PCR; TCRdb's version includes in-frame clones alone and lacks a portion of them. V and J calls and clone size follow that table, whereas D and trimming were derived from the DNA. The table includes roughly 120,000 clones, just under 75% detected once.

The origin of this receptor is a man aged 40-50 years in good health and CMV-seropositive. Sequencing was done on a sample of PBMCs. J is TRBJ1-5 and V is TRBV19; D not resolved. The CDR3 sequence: CASSTPGINQPQHF. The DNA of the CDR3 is TGTGCCAGTAGTACTCCAGGTATCAATCAGCCCCAGCATTTT. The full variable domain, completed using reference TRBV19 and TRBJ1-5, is DGGITQSPKYLFRKEGQNVTLSCEQNLNHDAMYWYRQDPGQGLRLIYYSQIVNDFQKGDIAEGYSVSREKKESFPLTVTSAQKNPTAFYLCASSTPGINQPQHFGDGTRLSIL.